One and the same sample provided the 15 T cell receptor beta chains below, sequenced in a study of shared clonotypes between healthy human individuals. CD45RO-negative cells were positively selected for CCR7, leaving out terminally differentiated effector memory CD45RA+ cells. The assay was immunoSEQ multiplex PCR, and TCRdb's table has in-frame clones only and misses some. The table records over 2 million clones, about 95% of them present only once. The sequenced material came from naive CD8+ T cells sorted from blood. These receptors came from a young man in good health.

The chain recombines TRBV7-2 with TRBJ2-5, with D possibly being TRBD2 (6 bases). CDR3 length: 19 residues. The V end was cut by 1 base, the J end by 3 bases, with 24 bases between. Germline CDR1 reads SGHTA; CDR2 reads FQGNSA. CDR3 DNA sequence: TGTGCCAGCAGCTTAGAACGGGGGTATGAGGGATGGGGTAAAGAGACCCAGTACTTC. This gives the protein CASSLERGYEGWGKETQYF.

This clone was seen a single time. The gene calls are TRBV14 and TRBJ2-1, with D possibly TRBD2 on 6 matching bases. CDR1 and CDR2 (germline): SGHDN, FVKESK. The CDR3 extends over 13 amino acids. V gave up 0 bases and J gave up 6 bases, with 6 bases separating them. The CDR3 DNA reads TGTGCCAGCAGCCAAGACGGGGGCAATGAGCAGTTCTTC. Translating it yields CASSQDGGNEQFF.

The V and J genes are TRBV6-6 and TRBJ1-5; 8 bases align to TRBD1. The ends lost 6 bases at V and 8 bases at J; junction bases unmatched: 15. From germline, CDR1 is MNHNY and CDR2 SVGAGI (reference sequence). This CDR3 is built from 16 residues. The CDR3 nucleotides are TGTGCCAGCAGCCCCCTCCGACAGGGGAGTTTTGAGCCCCAGCATTTT. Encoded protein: CASSPLRQGSFEPQHF.

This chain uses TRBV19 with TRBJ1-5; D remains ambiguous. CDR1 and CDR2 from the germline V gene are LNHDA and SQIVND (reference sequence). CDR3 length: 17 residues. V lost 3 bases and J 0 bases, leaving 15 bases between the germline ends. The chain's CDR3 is CASSIAGELISNQPQHF. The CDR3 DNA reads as TGTGCCAGTAGTATTGCCGGGGAACTAATTAGCAATCAGCCCCAGCATTTT.

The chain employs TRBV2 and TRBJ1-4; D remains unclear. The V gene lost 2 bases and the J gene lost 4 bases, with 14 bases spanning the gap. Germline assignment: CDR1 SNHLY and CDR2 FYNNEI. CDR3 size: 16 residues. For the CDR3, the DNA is TGTGCCAGCAGTGAAACCGGCGAGGGTCTTAATGAAAAACTGTTTTTT. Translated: CASSETGEGLNEKLFF.

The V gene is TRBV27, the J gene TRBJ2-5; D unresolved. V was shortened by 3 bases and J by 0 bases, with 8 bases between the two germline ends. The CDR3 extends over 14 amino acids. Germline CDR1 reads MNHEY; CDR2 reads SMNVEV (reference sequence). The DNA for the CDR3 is TGTGCCAGCAGTTTCCTCAGCGACCAAGAGACCCAGTACTTC. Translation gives CASSFLSDQETQYF.

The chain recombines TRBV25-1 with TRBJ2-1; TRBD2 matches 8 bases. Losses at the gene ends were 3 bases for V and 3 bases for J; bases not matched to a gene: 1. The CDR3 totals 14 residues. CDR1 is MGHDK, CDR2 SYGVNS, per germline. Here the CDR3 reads CASSDLAGYNEQFF. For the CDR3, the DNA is TGTGCCAGCAGTGATCTAGCGGGCTACAATGAGCAGTTCTTC.

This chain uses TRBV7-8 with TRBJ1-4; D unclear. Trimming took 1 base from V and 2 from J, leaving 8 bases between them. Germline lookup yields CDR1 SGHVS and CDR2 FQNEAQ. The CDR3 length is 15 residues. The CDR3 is CASSLVGRTNEKLFF. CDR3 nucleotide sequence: TGTGCCAGCAGCTTAGTCGGGCGCACTAATGAAAAACTGTTTTTT. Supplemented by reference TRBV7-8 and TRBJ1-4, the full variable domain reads GAGVSQSPRYKVAKRGQDVALRCDPISGHVSLFWYQQALGQGPEFLTYFQNEAQLDKSGLPSDRFFAERPEGSVSTLKIQRTQQEDSAVYLCASSLVGRTNEKLFFGSGTQLSVL.

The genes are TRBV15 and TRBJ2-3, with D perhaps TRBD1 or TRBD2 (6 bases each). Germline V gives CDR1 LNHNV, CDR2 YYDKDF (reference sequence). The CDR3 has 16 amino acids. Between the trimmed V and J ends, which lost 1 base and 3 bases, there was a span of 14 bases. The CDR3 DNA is TGTGCCACCAGCAGAGCTGTAGGGGGGAGGACAGATACGCAGTATTTT. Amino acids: CATSRAVGGRTDTQYF.

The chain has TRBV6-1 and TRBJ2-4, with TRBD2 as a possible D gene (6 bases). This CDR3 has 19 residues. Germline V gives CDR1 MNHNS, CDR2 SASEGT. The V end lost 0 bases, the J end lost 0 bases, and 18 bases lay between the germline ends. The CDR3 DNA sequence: TGTGCCAGCAGTGAAGCTGGGACGGGACTGACGGTAGCCAAAAACATTCAGTACTTC. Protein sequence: CASSEAGTGLTVAKNIQYF.

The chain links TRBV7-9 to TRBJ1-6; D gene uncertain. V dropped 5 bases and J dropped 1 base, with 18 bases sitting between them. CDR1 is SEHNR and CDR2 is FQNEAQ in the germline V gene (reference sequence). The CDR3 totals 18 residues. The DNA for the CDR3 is TGTGCCAGCAGCCCTTCGGACGGACTAAGGTCCTATAATTCACCCCTCCACTTT. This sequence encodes CASSPSDGLRSYNSPLHF.

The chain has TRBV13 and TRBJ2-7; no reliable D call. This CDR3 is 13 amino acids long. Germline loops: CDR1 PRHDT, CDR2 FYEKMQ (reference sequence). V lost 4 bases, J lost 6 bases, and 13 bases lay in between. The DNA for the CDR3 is TGTGCCAGCAGCTCCGGCCTAGGTGGCGAGCAGTACTTC. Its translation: CASSSGLGGEQYF.

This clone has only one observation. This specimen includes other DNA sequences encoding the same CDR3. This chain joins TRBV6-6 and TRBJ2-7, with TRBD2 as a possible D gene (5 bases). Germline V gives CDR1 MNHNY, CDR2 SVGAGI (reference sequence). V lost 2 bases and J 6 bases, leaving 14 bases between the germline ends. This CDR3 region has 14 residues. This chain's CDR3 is CASSYGLAHVEQYF. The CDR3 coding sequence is TGTGCCAGCAGTTACGGACTGGCTCATGTCGAGCAGTACTTC.

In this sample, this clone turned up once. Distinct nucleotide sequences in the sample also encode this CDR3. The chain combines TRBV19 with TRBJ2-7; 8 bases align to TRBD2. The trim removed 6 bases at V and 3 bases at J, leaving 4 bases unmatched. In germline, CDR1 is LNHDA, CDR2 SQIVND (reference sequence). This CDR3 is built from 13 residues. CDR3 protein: CASSSAGGYEQYF. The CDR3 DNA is TGTGCCAGTAGCAGCGCGGGAGGCTACGAGCAGTACTTC.

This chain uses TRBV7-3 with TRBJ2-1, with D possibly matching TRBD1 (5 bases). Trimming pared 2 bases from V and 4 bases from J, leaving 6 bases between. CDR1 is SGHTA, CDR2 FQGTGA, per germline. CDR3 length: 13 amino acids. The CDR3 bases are TGTGCCAGCAGCTTAGGGGCTTACAATGAGCAGTTCTTC. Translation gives CASSLGAYNEQFF.